The next 10 T cell receptor beta chains were all read from a single sample in a study of blood T cell repertoires in COVID-19. The assay was immunoSEQ multiplex PCR, and TCRdb's table has in-frame clones only and misses some. The data show 350,000 or so clones, roughly 89% seen once. Sequenced: peripheral blood. The receptors come from a woman aged 60-75 years with COVID-19, enrolled during active disease.

The chain employs TRBV5-1 and TRBJ2-5; D ambiguous. V shed 4 bases and J shed 4 bases, with 11 bases lying between them. Germline V gives CDR1 SGHRS, CDR2 YFSETQ. The CDR3 covers 13 residues. The chain's CDR3 is CASSPESVETQYF. The CDR3 bases are TGCGCCAGCAGCCCCGAGTCCGTAGAGACCCAGTACTTC.

The CDR3 reads CASSPGDSPLHF. The DNA of the CDR3 is TGTGCCAGCAGCCCAGGGGACTCACCCCTCCACTTT. This sequence joins TRBV7-9 and TRBJ1-6; maybe TRBD1 (6 bases). In germline, CDR1 is SEHNR, CDR2 FQNEAQ (reference sequence). The V end was cut by 5 bases, the J end by 10 bases, with 9 bases between. CDR3 length: 12 residues.

The chain is built from TRBV11-1 and TRBJ1-1, with 9 bases fitting TRBD1. The CDR3 runs to 14 residues. CDR1 SGHAT and CDR2 FQDESV come from the germline V gene (reference sequence). After removal of 5 bases from V and 2 bases from J, the junction contained 3 bases not matched to a gene. CDR3 sequence: CASSLQGANTEAFF. CDR3 sequence (DNA): TGTGCCAGCAGCCTACAGGGGGCTAACACTGAAGCTTTCTTT.

The rearrangement joins TRBV6-1 to TRBJ1-1; TRBD1 matches at 12 bases. The V gene's germline CDR1 is MNHNS and CDR2 SASEGT. The junction had 6 bases not matched to a gene; V was cut back by 3 bases and J by 4 bases. This CDR3 is 16 amino acids long. The chain's CDR3 is CASSDRDRGPITEAFF. The DNA for the CDR3 is TGTGCCAGCAGTGATCGGGACAGGGGGCCGATCACTGAAGCTTTCTTT.

This clone was seen a single time. The chain carries TRBV20-1 and TRBJ2-1; 16 bases are shared with TRBD2. The CDR3 is 17 amino acids. Germline values: CDR1 DFQATT, CDR2 SNEGSKA (reference sequence). Unmatched junction bases numbered 14, after V lost 3 bases and J lost 12 bases. The CDR3 nucleotides read TGCAGTGCTAGTATGGGACTAGCGGGGGGGCGGAATTCCATGCAGTTCTTC. Translated, it gives CSASMGLAGGRNSMQFF.

The chain employs TRBV13 and TRBJ2-1; 13 bases fit TRBD2. Germline CDR1 reads PRHDT; CDR2 reads FYEKMQ (reference sequence). The CDR3 extends over 15 amino acids. Trimming cost V 5 bases and J 7 bases; bases outside gene matches: 5. The CDR3 DNA reads as TGTGCCAGCAGCCAACTAGCGGGGGGGCTTAATGAGCAGTTCTTC. Protein product: CASSQLAGGLNEQFF.

V usage is TRBV6-5 and J usage is TRBJ2-5, with D tentatively TRBD1 (6 bases). The V gene's germline CDR1 is MNHEY and CDR2 SVGAGI. This CDR3 contains 15 residues. V was cut by 8 bases and J by 5 bases, with 21 bases left in between. The CDR3 spells CASLLTAAGAETQYF. The CDR3 region has the DNA TGTGCCAGCTTATTGACAGCCGCAGGGGCCGAGACCCAGTACTTC.

The CDR3 DNA follows: TGTGCCAGCAGCACCGGTCACTTCTCTGGAAACACCATATATTTT. This translates into CASSTGHFSGNTIYF. The chain is built from TRBV3-1 (or the pseudogene TRBV3-2) and TRBJ1-3; D unresolved. The germline CDR1 and CDR2 sequences are LGHDT and YNNKEL (reference sequence). V gave up 5 bases and J gave up 0 bases, with 11 bases separating them. The CDR3 runs 15 residues.

The chain combines TRBV2 with TRBJ2-7; TRBD1 matches 9 bases. The ends lost 0 bases at V and 5 bases at J; junction bases unmatched: 8. This CDR3 has 16 amino acids. The germline CDR1 and CDR2 sequences are SNHLY and FYNNEI. For the CDR3, the DNA is TGTGCCAGCAGTGAAGCGCACAGGACAGGGGAAGACGAGCAGTACTTC. It codes for CASSEAHRTGEDEQYF. Based on the CDR3 plus reference TRBV2 and TRBJ2-7, the full variable domain is EPEVTQTPSHQVTQMGQEVILRCVPISNHLYFYWYRQILGQKVEFLVSFYNNEISEKSEIFDDQFSVERPDGSNFTLKIRSTKLEDSAMYFCASSEAHRTGEDEQYFGPGTRLTVT.

The V and J genes are TRBV6-5 and TRBJ1-2, with no clear D. V was pared by 0 bases and J by 2 bases, with 7 bases between. The length of the CDR3 is 14 residues. The germline V gene encodes CDR1 MNHEY and CDR2 SVGAGI. CDR3 loop: CASSYSSVNYGYTF. The CDR3 coding sequence is TGTGCCAGCAGTTACTCGTCAGTGAACTATGGCTACACCTTC.